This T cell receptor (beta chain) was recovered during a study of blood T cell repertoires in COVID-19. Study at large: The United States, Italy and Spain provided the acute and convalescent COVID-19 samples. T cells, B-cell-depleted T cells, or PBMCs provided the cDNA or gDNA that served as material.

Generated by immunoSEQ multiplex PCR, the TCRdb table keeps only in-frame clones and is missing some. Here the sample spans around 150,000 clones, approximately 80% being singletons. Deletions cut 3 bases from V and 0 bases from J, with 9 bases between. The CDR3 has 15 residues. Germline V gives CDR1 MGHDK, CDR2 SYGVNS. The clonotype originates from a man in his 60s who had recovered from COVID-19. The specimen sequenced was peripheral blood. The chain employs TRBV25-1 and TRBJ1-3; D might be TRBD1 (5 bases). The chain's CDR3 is CASSDLGGSGNTIYF. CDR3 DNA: TGTGCCAGCAGTGACCTCGGGGGCTCTGGAAACACCATATATTTT.